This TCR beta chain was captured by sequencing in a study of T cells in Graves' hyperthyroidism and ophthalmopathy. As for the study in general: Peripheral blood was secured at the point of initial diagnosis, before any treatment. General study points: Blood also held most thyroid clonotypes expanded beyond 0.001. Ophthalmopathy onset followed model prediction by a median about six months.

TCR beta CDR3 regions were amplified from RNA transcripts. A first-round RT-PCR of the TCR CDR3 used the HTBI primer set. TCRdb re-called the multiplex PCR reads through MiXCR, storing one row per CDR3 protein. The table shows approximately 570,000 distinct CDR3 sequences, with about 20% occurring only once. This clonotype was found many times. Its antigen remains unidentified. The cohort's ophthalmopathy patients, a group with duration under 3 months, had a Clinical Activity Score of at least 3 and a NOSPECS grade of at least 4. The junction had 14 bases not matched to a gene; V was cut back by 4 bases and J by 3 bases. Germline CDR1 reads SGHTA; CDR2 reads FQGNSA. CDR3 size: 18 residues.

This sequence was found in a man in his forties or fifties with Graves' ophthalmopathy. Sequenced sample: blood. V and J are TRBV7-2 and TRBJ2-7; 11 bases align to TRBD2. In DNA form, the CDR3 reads TGTGCCAGCAGCTCCGAATCCCCGGGGACTAGCGGACTCTACGAGCAGTACTTC. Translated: CASSSESPGTSGLYEQYF.